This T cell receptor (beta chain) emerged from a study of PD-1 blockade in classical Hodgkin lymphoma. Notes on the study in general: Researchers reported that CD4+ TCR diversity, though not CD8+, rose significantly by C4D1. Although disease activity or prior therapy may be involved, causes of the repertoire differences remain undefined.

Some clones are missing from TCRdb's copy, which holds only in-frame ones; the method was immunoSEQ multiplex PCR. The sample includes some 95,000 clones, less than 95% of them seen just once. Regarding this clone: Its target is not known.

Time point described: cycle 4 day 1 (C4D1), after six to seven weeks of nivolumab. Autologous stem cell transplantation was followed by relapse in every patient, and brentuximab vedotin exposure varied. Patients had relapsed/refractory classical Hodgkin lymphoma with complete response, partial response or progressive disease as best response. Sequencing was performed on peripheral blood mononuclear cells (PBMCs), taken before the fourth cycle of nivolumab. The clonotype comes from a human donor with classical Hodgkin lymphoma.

The DNA of the CDR3 is TGTGCCAGCAGTCGCCTCACAGAGACGAACACTGAAGCTTTCTTT. Protein product: CASSRLTETNTEAFF. The chain links TRBV6-5 to TRBJ1-1, with D unresolved. The CDR3 has 15 amino acids. The germline V and J ends were trimmed by 5 bases and 1 base, with 14 bases remaining between them. From germline, CDR1 is MNHEY and CDR2 SVGAGI.